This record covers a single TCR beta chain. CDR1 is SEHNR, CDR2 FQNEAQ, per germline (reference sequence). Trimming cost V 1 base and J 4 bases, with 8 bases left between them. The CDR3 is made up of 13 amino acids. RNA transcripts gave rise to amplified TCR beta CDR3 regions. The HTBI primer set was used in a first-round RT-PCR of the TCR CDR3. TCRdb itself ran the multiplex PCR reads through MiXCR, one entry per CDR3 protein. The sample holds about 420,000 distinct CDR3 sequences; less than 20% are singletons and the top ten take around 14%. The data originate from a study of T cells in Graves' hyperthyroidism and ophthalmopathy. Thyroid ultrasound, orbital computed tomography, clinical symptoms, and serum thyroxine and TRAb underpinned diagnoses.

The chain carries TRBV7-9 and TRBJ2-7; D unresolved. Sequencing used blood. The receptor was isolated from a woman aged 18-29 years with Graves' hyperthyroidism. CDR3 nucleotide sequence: TGTGCCAGCAGCTTAGATTGGGTTTACGAGCAGTACTTC. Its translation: CASSLDWVYEQYF.